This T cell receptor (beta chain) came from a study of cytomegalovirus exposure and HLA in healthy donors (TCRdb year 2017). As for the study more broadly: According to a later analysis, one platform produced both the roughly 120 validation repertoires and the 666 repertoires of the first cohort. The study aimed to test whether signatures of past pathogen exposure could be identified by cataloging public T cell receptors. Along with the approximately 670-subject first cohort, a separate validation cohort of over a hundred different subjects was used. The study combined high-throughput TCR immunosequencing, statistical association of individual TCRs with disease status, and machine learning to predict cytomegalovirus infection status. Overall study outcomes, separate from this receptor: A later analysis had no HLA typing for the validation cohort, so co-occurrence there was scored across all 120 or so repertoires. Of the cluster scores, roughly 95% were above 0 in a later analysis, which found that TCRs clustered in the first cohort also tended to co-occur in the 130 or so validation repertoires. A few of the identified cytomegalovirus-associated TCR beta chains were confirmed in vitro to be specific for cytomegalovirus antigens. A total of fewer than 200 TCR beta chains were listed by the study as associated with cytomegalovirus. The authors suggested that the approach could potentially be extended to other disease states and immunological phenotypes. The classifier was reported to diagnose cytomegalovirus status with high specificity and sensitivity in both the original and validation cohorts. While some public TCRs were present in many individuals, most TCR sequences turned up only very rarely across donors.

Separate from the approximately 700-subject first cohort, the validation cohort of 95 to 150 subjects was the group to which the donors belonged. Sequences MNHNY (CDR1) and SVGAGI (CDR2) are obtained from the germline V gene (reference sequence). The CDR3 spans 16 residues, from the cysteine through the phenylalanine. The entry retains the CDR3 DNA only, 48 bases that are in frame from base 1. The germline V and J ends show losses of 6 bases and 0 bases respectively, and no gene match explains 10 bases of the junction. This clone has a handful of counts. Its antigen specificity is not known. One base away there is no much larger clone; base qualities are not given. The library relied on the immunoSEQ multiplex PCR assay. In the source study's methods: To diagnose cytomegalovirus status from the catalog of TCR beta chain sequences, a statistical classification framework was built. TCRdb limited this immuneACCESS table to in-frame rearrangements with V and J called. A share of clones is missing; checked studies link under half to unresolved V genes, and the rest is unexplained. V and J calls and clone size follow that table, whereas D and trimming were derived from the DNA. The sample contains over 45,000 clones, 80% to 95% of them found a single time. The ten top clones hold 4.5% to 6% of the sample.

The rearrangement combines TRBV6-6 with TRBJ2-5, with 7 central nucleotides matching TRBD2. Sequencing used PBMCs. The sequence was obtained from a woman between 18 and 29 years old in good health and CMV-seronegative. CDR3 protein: CASRRVGAGYQETQYF. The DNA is TGTGCCAGCAGACGGGTGGGAGCGGGGTACCAAGAGACCCAGTACTTC.